This T cell receptor (beta chain) was profiled in a study of control samples from healthy donors and cancer patients. TCRdb keeps only in-frame clones here, not all; method: immunoSEQ multiplex PCR. In the table there are approximately 140,000 clones, roughly 92% of which are singletons. This clone was found a few times. Looked up from germline, CDR1 is LNHDA and CDR2 is SQIVND (reference sequence). Trimming shortened V by 5 bases and J by 10 bases, and 14 bases separated the two germline ends. The CDR3 is 12 residues long. The V and J genes are TRBV19 and TRBJ1-2; the D gene is possibly TRBD1 (5 bases). This clonotype was sampled from a man aged 30-40 years in good health. Sequencing input: blood. CDR3 amino acids: CASSSGGKAYTF. Here the CDR3 DNA reads TGTGCCAGTAGTTCGGGGGGGAAAGCCTACACCTTC.